Each of the 2 T cell receptor beta chains below was sequenced from the same sample in a study of CD8+ T cells in alopecia areata. The treatment was: oral pan-JAK inhibitor, 5-10 mg twice daily. Extraction and reverse transcription of RNA yielded cDNA as the sequencing template. Generated by immunoSEQ multiplex PCR, the TCRdb table keeps only in-frame clones and is missing some. The sample has 200,000 to 250,000 clones, more than 45% seen once. The sample consisted of CD4+ T cells sorted from blood, taken at week 4, from a patient treated with tofacitinib. These receptors all stem from a human donor with alopecia areata.

The V and J genes are TRBV28 and TRBJ2-1, with D possibly called TRBD1 or TRBD2 (5 bases each). The CDR3 runs to 15 residues. V shed 7 bases and J shed 5 bases, with 18 bases lying between them. Germline-derived CDR1 and CDR2 are MDHEN and SYDVKM. The chain's CDR3 is CASNAYPGGHNEQFF. CDR3 coding DNA: TGTGCCAGCAACGCATACCCTGGGGGTCACAATGAGCAGTTCTTC.

The rearrangement joins TRBV29-1 to TRBJ2-1; either TRBD1 or TRBD2 may fit D (6 bases each). The CDR3 spans 13 residues. V lost 7 bases and J 5 bases, leaving 15 bases between the germline ends. The V gene's germline CDR1 is SQVTM and CDR2 ANQGSEA. The CDR3 loop reads CSGRGASDNEQFF. CDR3 DNA sequence: TGCAGCGGAAGGGGGGCGTCGGACAATGAGCAGTTCTTC.